The clone carrying this T cell receptor (beta chain) appeared a few times. Scientists amplified the TCR beta CDR3 regions from RNA transcripts. After a first-round RT-PCR with HTBI primers, a second-round multiplex PCR was run. TCRdb re-called the multiplex PCR reads through MiXCR, storing one row per CDR3 protein. Here the sample spans about 620,000 distinct CDR3 sequences, roughly 20% being singletons. The CDR3 covers 22 residues. Germline V lookup: CDR1 SGHDN, CDR2 FVKESK. The V and J ends lost 0 bases and 6 bases, in that order; junction bases with no gene match: 24. This entry comes from a study of Graves' ophthalmopathy and Graves' hyperthyroidism. Stable hyperthyroidism meant no ophthalmopathy within 18 months of follow-up.

The TCR was taken from a young woman with stable Graves' hyperthyroidism. Some clones in this sample may be carry-over from other donors' samples. Sequences were obtained from peripheral blood. The chain is built from TRBV14 and TRBJ2-2; 8 positions match TRBD1. This CDR3 is CASSQDPVVDERQGWISGELFF. CDR3 bases: TGTGCCAGCAGCCAAGATCCAGTGGTCGACGAGCGACAGGGGTGGATTTCCGGGGAGCTGTTTTTT.